These T cell receptor beta chains were read from a single sample in a study of blood T cell repertoires in COVID-19. Only in-frame clones appear in the TCRdb table, and some are missing; sequencing was by immunoSEQ multiplex PCR. Of about 120,000 clones in the sample, around 87% were seen once. Sequenced sample: peripheral blood. Receptor source: a woman aged 70-85 years with acute or convalescent COVID-19. The CDR3 runs from the conserved cysteine through the conserved F or W. A D gene is named only where the DNA matches it firmly. The size of a clone is reported for some rows only, either as once, few or many, or as a class for expanded clones.

- TRBJ1-4 TRBV10-3 TRBD1 TGTGCCATCAGTGGGACAGGGACTAATGAAAAACTGTTTTTT CAISGTGTNEKLFF
- TRBJ2-5 TRBV10-3 TRBD1 TGTGCCATCAGCTCCGGGACAGGGGTAGAGACCCAGTACTTC CAISSGTGVETQYF
- TRBJ1-6 TRBV7-3 TRBD1 TGTGCCAGCAGCCCGGGACAGGAAAATTCACCCCTCCACTTT CASSPGQENSPLHF
- TRBJ1-2 TRBV7-9 - TGTGCCAGCAGCTTAGGCGTGGCAGCAGGCTATGGCTACACCTTC CASSLGVAAGYGYTF
- TRBJ1-3 TRBV30 TRBD1 TGTGCCTGGAGCCAGACAGGGGGAAACACCATATATTTT CAWSQTGGNTIYF
- TRBJ2-5 TRBV2 - TGTGCCAGCAAGCCAGAGGCAGAGACCCAGTACTTC CASKPEAETQYF
few TRBJ2-7 TRBV6-2/TRBV6-3 TRBD2 TGTGCCAGCAGTTTAAGTGCGGTGCCGGGACTAACCCAATTC CASSLSAVPGLTQF
- TRBJ2-5 TRBV24-1 TRBD2 TGTGCCACCAGTGCCCCAGGACTAGCGGGGGACCTTCAAGAGACCCAGTACTTC CATSAPGLAGDLQETQYF
- TRBJ1-6 TRBV30 TRBD1 TGTGCCGGTGACAGGGGGAATTCACCCCTCCACTTT CAGDRGNSPLHF
- TRBJ1-6 TRBV30 TRBD1 TGTGCCTGGAGTCCGGGACAGGGGATTAATTCACCCCTCCACTTT CAWSPGQGINSPLHF
- TRBJ1-1 TRBV11-2 TRBD1 TGTGCCAGCAGCTTAGGGGCAGGGGGCAGATGGACTGAAGCTTTCTTT CASSLGAGGRWTEAFF
- TRBJ1-1 TRBV5-1 - TGCGCCAGCAGCTTGGACGTTGCAGGGATTGGGCTGCCTGAAGCTTTCTTT CASSLDVAGIGLPEAFF
- TRBJ2-7 TRBV2 TRBD1 TGTGCCAGCAGCAGGACAGGGTACGAGCAGTACTTC CASSRTGYEQYF
- TRBJ2-1 TRBV2 - TGTGCCAGCAGTGGAAGTGGGCTAGGGGAGTTCTTC CASSGSGLGEFF
- TRBJ1-5 TRBV18 - TGTGCCAGCTCACCACCCACAAGGCCGGGTGTTCAGCCCCAGCATTTT CASSPPTRPGVQPQHF
- TRBJ2-5 TRBV7-3 - TGTGCCAGCAGCTTTCAGGCAGAAAGATGGGAGACCCAGTACTTC CASSFQAERWETQYF
- TRBJ1-5 TRBV3-1/TRBV3-2 TRBD1 TGTGCCAGCAGCCAAGGGGAGACAGGGCGTCAGCCCCAGCATTTT CASSQGETGRQPQHF
- TRBJ1-1 TRBV18 - TGTGCCAGCTCACCCGGACGGGAGAACACTGAAGCTTTCTTT CASSPGRENTEAFF
once TRBJ1-4 TRBV7-6 - TGTGCCAGCAGCCCCCTCGAGGGGAGGGCGGGAGAAAAACTGTTTTTT CASSPLEGRAGEKLFF
- TRBJ1-5 TRBV2 - TGTGCCAGCAGTGAGTTTATTAATAGCAATCAGCCCCAGCATTTT CASSEFINSNQPQHF
once TRBJ1-1 TRBV2 - TGTGCCAGCAGTGTGGGGGGGATCAACACTGAAGCTTTCTTT CASSVGGINTEAFF
- TRBJ1-2 TRBV7-9 TRBD1 TGTGCCAGCAGCTTAGGACAGGGCGTAAACTATGGCTACACCTTC CASSLGQGVNYGYTF
- TRBJ2-1 TRBV9 - TGTGCCAGCAGCGTAGCCGGTCCCTACAATGAGCAGTTCTTC CASSVAGPYNEQFF
- TRBJ1-2 TRBV18 - TGTGCCAGCTCACCCGTGACATTGGGTATGGGCCTAAACTATGGCTACACCTTC CASSPVTLGMGLNYGYTF
- TRBJ1-2 TRBV15 - TGTGCCACCAGCACCAGGAGGACAGCAATAGAGGACTATGGCTACACCTTC CATSTRRTAIEDYGYTF
- TRBJ2-3 TRBV30 - TGTGCCTGGAAGGAAGCGGCTAGCACAGATACGCAGTATTTT CAWKEAASTDTQYF
- TRBJ1-5 TRBV2 - TGTGCCAGCAGTGGGGAGGGTGTGGGGAATCAGCCCCAGCATTTT CASSGEGVGNQPQHF
- TRBJ1-2 TRBV12-3/TRBV12-4 - TGTGCCAGCAGCCGGGGGGATGGCTACACCTTC CASSRGDGYTF
- TRBJ1-5 TRBV19 TRBD1 TGTGCCAGTACCGACTCCTGGACAGGCGTGGGGAGGCAGCCCCAGCATTTT CASTDSWTGVGRQPQHF
- TRBJ1-4 TRBV5-1 - TGCGCCAGCAGCTCCAGCGGCGGGGGCATTGGTGAAAAACTGTTTTTT CASSSSGGGIGEKLFF
few TRBJ1-6 TRBV2 - TGTGCCAGCACACAGGGACCTACCTTGAATTCACCCCTCCACTTT CASTQGPTLNSPLHF
- TRBJ2-5 TRBV29-1 - TGCAGCGGGGAGGGACAGGCGCGAGAGACCCAGTACTTC CSGEGQARETQYF
- TRBJ1-1 TRBV28 TRBD1 TGTGCCAGCAGTGGGGACAGGGGGCCAAAGAACACTGAAGCTTTCTTT CASSGDRGPKNTEAFF
- TRBJ1-5 TRBV28 - TGTGCCAGCAGTCCACAGGGTCGGCCCCAGCATTTT CASSPQGRPQHF
once TRBJ2-2 TRBV7-9 - TGTGCCAGCAGCAAATCAGGGGGGATTGGCACCGGGGAGCTGTTTTTT CASSKSGGIGTGELFF
medium-sized TRBJ1-1 TRBV7-2 - TGTGCCAGCAGCCAGGGTCGGCACACTGAAGCTTTCTTT CASSQGRHTEAFF
- TRBJ2-7 TRBV12-3/TRBV12-4 - TGTGCCAGCAGTTTACTATCCTACGAGCAGTACTTC CASSLLSYEQYF